Sequencing of this TCR beta chain was carried out in a study of blood T cell repertoires in COVID-19. Study summary: Sites across the United States, Italy and Spain contributed samples from acute and convalescent COVID-19. T cells, B-cell-depleted T cells, or PBMCs provided the cDNA or gDNA that served as material.

Methods used by the authors: Amplification from reference gene primers served as the basis for estimated nucleated cell counts. Sequenced by immunoSEQ multiplex PCR; TCRdb stores in-frame clones only, minus some. That table furnishes V, J and clone size, whereas the DNA furnished D and trimming. The sample carries more than 30,000 clones, roughly 80% recorded once. V was trimmed by 8 bases and J by 5 bases, leaving 18 bases between them. CDR3 length equals 14 residues. Germline CDR1 reads MRHNA; CDR2 reads SNTAGT. Specimen: peripheral blood. The receptor comes from a woman between 65 and 79 years old with acute or convalescent COVID-19. J is TRBJ1-1 and V is TRBV6-4; D might be TRBD1 (6 bases). CDR3 in DNA: TGTGCCAGCTCCGCTGAGGGGGGGAGGACTGAAGCTTTCTTT. Its translation: CASSAEGGRTEAFF.